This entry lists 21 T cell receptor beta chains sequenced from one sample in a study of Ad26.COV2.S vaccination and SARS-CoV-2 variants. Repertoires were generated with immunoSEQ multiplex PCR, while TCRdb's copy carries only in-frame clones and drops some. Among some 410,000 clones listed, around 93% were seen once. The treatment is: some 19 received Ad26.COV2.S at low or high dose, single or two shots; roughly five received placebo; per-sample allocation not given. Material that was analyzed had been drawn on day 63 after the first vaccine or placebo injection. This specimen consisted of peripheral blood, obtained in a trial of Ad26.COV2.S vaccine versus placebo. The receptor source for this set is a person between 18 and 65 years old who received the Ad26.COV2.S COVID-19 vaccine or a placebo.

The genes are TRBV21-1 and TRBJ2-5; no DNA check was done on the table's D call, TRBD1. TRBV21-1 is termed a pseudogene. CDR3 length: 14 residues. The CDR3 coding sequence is TGTGCCAGCAGCGACCAACAGGGCAGAGAGACCCAGTACTTC. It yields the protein CASSDQQGRETQYF.

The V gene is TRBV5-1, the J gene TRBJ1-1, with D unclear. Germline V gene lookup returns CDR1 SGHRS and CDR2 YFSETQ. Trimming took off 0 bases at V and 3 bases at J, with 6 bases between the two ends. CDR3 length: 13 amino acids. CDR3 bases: TGCGCCAGCAGCTTGGACCTGGACACTGAAGCTTTCTTT. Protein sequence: CASSLDLDTEAFF.

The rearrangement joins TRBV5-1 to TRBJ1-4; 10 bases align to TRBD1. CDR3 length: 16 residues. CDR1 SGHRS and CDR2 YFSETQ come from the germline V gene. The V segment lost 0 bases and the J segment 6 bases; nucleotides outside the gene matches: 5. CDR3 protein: CASSLAPGQGYEKLFF. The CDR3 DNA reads TGCGCCAGCAGCTTGGCTCCGGGACAGGGGTATGAAAAACTGTTTTTT.

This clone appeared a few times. CDR3 in DNA: TGTGCCAGTAGTATAATGGGGGCGGCTAGCAATCAGCCCCAGCATTTT. This gives the protein CASSIMGAASNQPQHF. The rearrangement uses TRBV19 and TRBJ1-5, with a possible D match to TRBD1 (6 bases). V lost 2 bases and J 0 bases, leaving 11 bases between the germline ends. This CDR3 contains 16 residues. CDR1 and CDR2 from the germline V gene are LNHDA and SQIVND (reference sequence).

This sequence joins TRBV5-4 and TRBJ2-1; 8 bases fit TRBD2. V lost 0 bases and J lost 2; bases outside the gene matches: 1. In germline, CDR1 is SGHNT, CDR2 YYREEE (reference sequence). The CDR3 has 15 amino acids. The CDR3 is CASSLGAGAYNEQFF. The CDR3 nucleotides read TGTGCCAGCAGCTTGGGAGCGGGGGCCTACAATGAGCAGTTCTTC.

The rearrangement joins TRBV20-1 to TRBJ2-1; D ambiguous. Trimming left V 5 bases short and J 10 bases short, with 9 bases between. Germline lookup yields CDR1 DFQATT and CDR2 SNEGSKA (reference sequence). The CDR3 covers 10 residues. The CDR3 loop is CSAWYGEQFF. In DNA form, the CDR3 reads TGCAGTGCTTGGTACGGGGAGCAGTTCTTC.

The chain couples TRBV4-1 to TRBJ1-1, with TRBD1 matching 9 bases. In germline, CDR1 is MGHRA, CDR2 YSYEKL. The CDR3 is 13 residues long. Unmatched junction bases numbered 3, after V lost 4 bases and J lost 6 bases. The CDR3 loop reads CASSPWTGAEAFF. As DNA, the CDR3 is TGCGCCAGCAGCCCTTGGACAGGGGCTGAAGCTTTCTTT.

The CDR3 reads CASSLTGIEKLFF. The CDR3 DNA sequence: TGTGCCAGCAGTCTTACAGGGATTGAAAAACTGTTTTTT. This chain joins TRBV27 and TRBJ1-4; TRBD1 might be the D (6 bases). The CDR3 length is 13 residues. Germline V gene data show CDR1 as MNHEY and CDR2 as SMNVEV (reference sequence). V lost 5 bases and J 7 bases, leaving 11 bases between the germline ends.

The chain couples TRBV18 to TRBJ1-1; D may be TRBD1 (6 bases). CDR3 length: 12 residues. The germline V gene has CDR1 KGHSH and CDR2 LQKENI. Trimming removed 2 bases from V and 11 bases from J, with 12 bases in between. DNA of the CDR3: TGTGCCAGCTCACCAATGAACAGGGTCGCTTTCTTT. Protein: CASSPMNRVAFF.

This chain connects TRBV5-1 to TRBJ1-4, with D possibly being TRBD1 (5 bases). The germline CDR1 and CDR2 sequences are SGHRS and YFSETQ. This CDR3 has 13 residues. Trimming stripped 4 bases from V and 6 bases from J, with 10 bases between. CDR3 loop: CASSHEGHEKLFF. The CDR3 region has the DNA TGCGCCAGCAGCCACGAGGGGCATGAAAAACTGTTTTTT.

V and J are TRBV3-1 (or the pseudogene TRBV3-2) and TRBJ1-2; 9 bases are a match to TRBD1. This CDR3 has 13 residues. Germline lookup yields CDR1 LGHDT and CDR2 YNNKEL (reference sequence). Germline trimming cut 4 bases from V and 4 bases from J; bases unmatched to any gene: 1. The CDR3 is CASSPTGGYGYTF. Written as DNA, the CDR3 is TGTGCCAGCAGCCCGACAGGGGGCTATGGCTACACCTTC.

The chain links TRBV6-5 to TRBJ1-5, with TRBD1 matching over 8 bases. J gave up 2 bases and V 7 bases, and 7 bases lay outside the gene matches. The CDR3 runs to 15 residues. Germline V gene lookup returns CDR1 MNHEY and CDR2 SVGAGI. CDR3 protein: CASKARGQGNQPQHF. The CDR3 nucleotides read TGTGCCAGCAAGGCCCGGGGACAGGGCAATCAGCCCCAGCATTTT.

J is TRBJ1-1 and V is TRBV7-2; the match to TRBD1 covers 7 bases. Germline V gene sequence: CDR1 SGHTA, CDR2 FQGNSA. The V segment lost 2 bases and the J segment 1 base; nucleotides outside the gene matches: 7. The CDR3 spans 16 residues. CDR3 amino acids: CASSLPLQGRNTEAFF. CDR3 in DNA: TGTGCCAGCAGCTTACCCCTACAGGGGAGGAACACTGAAGCTTTCTTT.

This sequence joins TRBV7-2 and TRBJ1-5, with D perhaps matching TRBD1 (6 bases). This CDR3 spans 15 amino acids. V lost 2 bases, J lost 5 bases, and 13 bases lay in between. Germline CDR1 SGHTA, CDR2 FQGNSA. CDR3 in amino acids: CASSLSGQSYQPQHF. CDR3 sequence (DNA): TGTGCCAGCAGCTTATCAGGACAGAGCTATCAGCCCCAGCATTTT.

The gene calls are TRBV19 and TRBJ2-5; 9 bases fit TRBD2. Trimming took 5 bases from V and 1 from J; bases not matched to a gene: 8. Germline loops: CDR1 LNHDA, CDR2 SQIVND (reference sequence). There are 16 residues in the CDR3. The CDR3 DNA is TGTGCCAGTAGTCCCCCCCAAGCGGGGGGCCAAGAGACCCAGTACTTC. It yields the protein CASSPPQAGGQETQYF.

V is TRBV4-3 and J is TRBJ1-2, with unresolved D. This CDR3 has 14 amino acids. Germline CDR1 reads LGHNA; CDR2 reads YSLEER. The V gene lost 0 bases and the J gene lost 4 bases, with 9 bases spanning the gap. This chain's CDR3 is CASSQDVQSYGYTF. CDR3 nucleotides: TGCGCCAGCAGCCAAGATGTACAGTCCTATGGCTACACCTTC.

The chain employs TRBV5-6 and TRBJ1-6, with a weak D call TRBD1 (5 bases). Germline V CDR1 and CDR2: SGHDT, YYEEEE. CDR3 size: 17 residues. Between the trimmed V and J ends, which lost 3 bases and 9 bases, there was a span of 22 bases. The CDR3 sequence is CASSSPTLRTSSSPLHF. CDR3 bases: TGTGCCAGCAGCTCCCCCACCCTCCGGACATCCAGTTCACCCCTCCACTTT.

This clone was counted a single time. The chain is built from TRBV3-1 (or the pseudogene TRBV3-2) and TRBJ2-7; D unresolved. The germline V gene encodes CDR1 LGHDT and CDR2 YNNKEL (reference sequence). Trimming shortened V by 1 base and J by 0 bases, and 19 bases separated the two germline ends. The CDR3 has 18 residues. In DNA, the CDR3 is TGTGCCAGCAGCCAAGCCCATCGTAAGACCCGGCACTCCTACGAGCAGTACTTC. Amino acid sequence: CASSQAHRKTRHSYEQYF.

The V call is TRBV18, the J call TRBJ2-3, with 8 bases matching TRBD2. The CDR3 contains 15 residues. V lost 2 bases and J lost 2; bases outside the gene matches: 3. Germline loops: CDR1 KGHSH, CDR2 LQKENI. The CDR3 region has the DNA TGTGCCAGCTCACCAAAGCGGGGGTACACAGATACGCAGTATTTT. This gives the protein CASSPKRGYTDTQYF. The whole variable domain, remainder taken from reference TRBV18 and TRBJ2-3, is NAGVMQNPRHLVRRRGQEARLRCSPMKGHSHVYWYRQLPEEGLKFMVYLQKENIIDESGMPKERFSAEFPKEGPSILRIQQVVRGDSAAYFCASSPKRGYTDTQYFGPGTRLTVL.

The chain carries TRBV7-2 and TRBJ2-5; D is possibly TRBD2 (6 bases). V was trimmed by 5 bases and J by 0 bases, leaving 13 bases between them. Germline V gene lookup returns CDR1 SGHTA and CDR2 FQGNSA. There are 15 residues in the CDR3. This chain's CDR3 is CASSAFGGNQETQYF. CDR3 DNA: TGTGCCAGCAGCGCATTCGGGGGAAACCAAGAGACCCAGTACTTC.

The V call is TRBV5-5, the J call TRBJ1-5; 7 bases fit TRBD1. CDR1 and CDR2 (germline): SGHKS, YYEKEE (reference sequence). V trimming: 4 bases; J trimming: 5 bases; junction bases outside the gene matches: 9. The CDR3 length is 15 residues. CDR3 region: CASSIRTGFDQPQHF. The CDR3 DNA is TGTGCCAGCAGCATCCGGACAGGCTTTGATCAGCCCCAGCATTTT.